This T cell receptor (beta chain) was documented in a study of CD8+ T cells in alopecia areata. cDNA prepared by RNA extraction and subsequent reverse transcription served as the template for sequencing. Sequencing used immunoSEQ multiplex PCR; TCRdb keeps in-frame clones, though not all of them. Of some 120,000 clones in the sample, about 51% are singletons; the top ten hold over 9.5%. After removal of 3 bases from V and 6 bases from J, the junction contained 14 bases not matched to a gene. Germline assignment: CDR1 KGHSH and CDR2 LQKENI. The CDR3 has 18 amino acids. Study results and caveats: Researchers report lesional scalp, most notably alopecia totalis/universalis, outstripped normal scalp in clonality.

A note on this clone: Its cognate antigen is unknown.

J is TRBJ2-3 and V is TRBV18, with 11 positions matching TRBD2. Sequencing was carried out using NKG2D-low CD8+ T cells sorted from blood. The sequence was obtained from a human donor with alopecia areata. As DNA, the CDR3 is TGTGCCAGCTCACCGTCCGGGACTAGCGGAGGAATTATCGATACGCAGTATTTT. Amino acid sequence: CASSPSGTSGGIIDTQYF.